Reported below is one T cell receptor beta chain. Antigen unknown. V was cut by 3 bases and J by 2 bases, with 14 bases left in between. Per the germline V gene, CDR1 is SGHTA and CDR2 is FQGNSA. The length of the CDR3 is 15 residues. This entry is derived from a study of blood T cells in healthy people across ages. The study, taken as a whole, reports: Relative to aged donors, long-lived donors carried more naive CD4+ cells and displayed higher diversity.

Primed by a sample-barcoded 5' primer and a J-beta primer mix, a second PCR proceeded for 7 to 11 cycles. TCRdb re-analysed the 5' RACE reads in MiXCR, keeping a single row per CDR3 protein. The sample holds hundreds of thousands of distinct CDR3 sequences; approximately 50% are singletons and the top ten take around 32%. This sequence originates from a woman aged 60-75 years in good health. The chain couples TRBV7-2 to TRBJ2-7; D perhaps matches TRBD1 (5 bases). The sequenced sample was blood. The chain's CDR3 is CASSFRAFKTYEQYF. DNA for the CDR3: TGTGCCAGCAGCTTCAGGGCATTCAAAACCTACGAGCAGTACTTC.